This record looks at one T cell receptor beta chain sequence and its context. Its antigen is unidentified. Read coverage stops 3 residues before the CDR3 terminus; the germline J gene supplies the remainder. The record originates from a study of T cells in women clearing cervical HPV infection. Study as a whole: No precancer developed; the control's incident HPV16 infection cleared within 12 months. With HLA typing for only a few women, HLA confounding remains possible. Study-level findings and limits: Unknown T-cell numbers per sample may underlie the richness differences.

Only in-frame clones appear in the TCRdb table, and some are missing; sequencing was by immunoSEQ multiplex PCR. This sample lists over 30,000 clones; its ten largest clones have roughly 6.5%. From germline, CDR1 is KGHDR and CDR2 SFDVKD. V lost 5 bases, J lost 2 bases, and 6 bases stayed unmatched. The CDR3 sequence is 15 residues long. The chain recombines TRBV24-1 with TRBJ2-3, with 7 positions matching TRBD1. The sample was blood buffy coat. The sequence came from a woman between 18 and 69 years old with a cervical HPV16 infection that either progressed to CIN3+ or cleared (not recorded which). The CDR3 sequence: CATSARGQHTDTQYF. The CDR3 bases that were read are TGTGCCACCAGTGCGAGGGGGCAGCACACAGATACG.